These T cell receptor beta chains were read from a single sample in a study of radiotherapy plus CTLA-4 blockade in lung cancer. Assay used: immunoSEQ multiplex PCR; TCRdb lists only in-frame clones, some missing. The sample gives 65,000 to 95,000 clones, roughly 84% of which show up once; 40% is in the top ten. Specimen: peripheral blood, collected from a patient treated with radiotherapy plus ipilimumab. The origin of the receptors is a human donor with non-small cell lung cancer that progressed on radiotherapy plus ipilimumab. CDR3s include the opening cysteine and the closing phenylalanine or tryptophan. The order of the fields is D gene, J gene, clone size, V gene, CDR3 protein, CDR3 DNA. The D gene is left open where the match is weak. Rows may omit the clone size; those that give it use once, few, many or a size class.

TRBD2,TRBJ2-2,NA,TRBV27,CASKRESGTGELFF,TGTGCCAGCAAGCGGGAGAGTGGAACCGGGGAGCTGTTTTTT
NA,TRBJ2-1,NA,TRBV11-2,CASSLDFGGSEQFF,TGTGCCAGCAGCTTAGATTTCGGTGGGAGTGAGCAGTTCTTC
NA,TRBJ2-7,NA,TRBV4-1,CASSQEINSYEQYF,TGCGCCAGCAGCCAAGAAATTAACTCCTACGAGCAGTACTTC
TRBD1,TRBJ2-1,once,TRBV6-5,CASSYLPGQGTNEQFF,TGTGCCAGCAGTTATTTACCGGGACAGGGGACGAATGAGCAGTTCTTC
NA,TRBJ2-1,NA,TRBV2,CASSDTHGNEQFF,TGTGCCAGCAGTGATACACATGGTAATGAGCAGTTCTTC
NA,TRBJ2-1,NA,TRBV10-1,CAALDPDSRSLVF,TGCGCCGCACTCGACCCGGACTCCCGCAGTTTGGTCTTC
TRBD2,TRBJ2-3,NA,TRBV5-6,CASSLDDPSGIWTDTQYF,TGTGCCAGCAGCTTGGATGACCCTAGCGGGATTTGGACAGATACGCAGTATTTT
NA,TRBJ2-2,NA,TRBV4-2,CASARRNTGELFF,TGTGCCAGCGCTAGGAGGAACACCGGGGAGCTGTTTTTT
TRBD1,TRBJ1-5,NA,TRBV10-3,CAITPDRTQPQHF,TGTGCCATCACTCCGGACAGGACACAGCCCCAGCATTTT
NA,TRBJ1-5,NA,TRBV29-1,CSAKDGDQPQHF,TGCAGCGCAAAGGACGGGGATCAGCCCCAGCATTTT
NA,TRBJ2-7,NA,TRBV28,CASNRTPAYEQYF,TGTGCCAGCAACCGTACGCCAGCCTACGAGCAGTACTTC
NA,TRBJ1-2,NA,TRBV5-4,CASSFGGHYGYTF,TGTGCCAGCAGCTTTGGGGGCCACTATGGCTACACCTTC
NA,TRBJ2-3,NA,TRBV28,CASSLLGTAGTDTQYF,TGTGCCAGCAGTTTATTGGGTACTGCCGGCACAGATACGCAGTATTTT
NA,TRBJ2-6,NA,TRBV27,CASKFYPLDSGANVLTF,TGTGCCAGCAAGTTTTATCCACTGGACTCTGGGGCCAACGTCCTGACTTTC
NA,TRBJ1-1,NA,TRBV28,CASSSKRGASIMNTEAFF,TGTGCCAGCAGTTCAAAAAGGGGTGCTAGTATAATGAACACTGAAGCTTTCTTT
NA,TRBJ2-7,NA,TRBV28,CASSPIEVFSYEQYF,TGTGCCAGCAGTCCCATCGAAGTCTTTTCCTACGAGCAGTACTTC
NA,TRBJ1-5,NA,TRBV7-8,CASSPLRAALSNQPQHF,TGTGCCAGCAGCCCGCTCCGGGCCGCTTTGAGCAATCAGCCCCAGCATTTT
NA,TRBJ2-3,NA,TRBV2,CASSTDTQYF,TGTGCCAGCAGTACAGATACGCAGTATTTT
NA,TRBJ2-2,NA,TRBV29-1,CSVEKNTGELFF,TGCAGCGTTGAGAAGAACACCGGGGAGCTGTTTTTT
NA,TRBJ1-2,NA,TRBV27,CASRPGQANYGYTF,TGTGCCAGCAGACCGGGACAAGCTAACTATGGCTACACCTTC
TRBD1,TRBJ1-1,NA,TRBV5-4,CASSPGTGAGNTEAFF,TGTGCCAGCAGCCCCGGGACAGGGGCCGGGAACACTGAAGCTTTCTTT
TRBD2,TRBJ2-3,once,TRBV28,CASSTPLLAVTDTQYF,TGTGCCAGCAGTACCCCCCTTCTAGCGGTCACAGATACGCAGTATTTT
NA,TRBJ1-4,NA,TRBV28,CASSLGLGGLNEKLFF,TGTGCCAGCAGTTTGGGATTAGGAGGCCTAAATGAAAAACTGTTTTTT
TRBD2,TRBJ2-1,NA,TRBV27,CASSLSAGGVYNEQFF,TGTGCCAGCAGTTTATCGGCGGGAGGGGTCTACAATGAGCAGTTCTTC
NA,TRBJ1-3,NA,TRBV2,CARTTGNSGNTIYF,TGTGCCAGAACGACAGGAAACTCTGGAAACACCATATATTTT
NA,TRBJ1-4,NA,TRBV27,CASRARRGYEKLFF,TGTGCCAGCAGGGCGCGCAGGGGTTATGAAAAACTGTTTTTT
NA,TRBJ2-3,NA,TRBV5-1,CASSLELEGDTQYF,TGCGCCAGCAGCTTGGAATTGGAAGGGGATACGCAGTATTTT
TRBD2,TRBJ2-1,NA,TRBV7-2,CASSWGLAGPYNEQFF,TGTGCCAGCAGCTGGGGACTAGCGGGACCTTACAATGAGCAGTTCTTC
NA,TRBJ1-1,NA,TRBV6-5,CASRKGTLGTEAFF,TGTGCCAGCAGGAAGGGGACATTGGGCACTGAAGCTTTCTTT
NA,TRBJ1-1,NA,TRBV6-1,CASSVNLNTEAFF,TGTGCCAGCAGTGTCAACTTGAACACTGAAGCTTTCTTT
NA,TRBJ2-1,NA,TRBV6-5,CASIEASHYYNEQFF,TGTGCCAGCATAGAGGCATCTCATTATTACAATGAGCAGTTCTTC
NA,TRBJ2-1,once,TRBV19,CASSTEYGPRNEQFF,TGTGCCAGTAGTACCGAGTACGGGCCTCGGAATGAGCAGTTCTTC
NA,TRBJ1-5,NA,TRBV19,CASSPTGPQPQHF,TGTGCCAGTAGTCCCACAGGCCCTCAGCCCCAGCATTTT
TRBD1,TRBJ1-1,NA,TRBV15,CATSSHRGQNTEAFF,TGTGCCACCAGCAGCCACAGGGGGCAGAACACTGAAGCTTTCTTT
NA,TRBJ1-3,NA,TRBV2,CASSAGPSGNTIYF,TGTGCCAGCAGTGCCGGGCCCTCTGGAAACACCATATATTTT
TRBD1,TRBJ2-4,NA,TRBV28,CATVPGQGAKNIQYF,TGTGCCACCGTACCGGGACAGGGGGCCAAAAACATTCAGTACTTC
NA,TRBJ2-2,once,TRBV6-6,CASSPGSQGVAGELFF,TGTGCCAGCAGCCCCGGGTCTCAAGGGGTGGCCGGGGAGCTGTTTTTT
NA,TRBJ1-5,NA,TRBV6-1,CASSPRTDTQHF,TGTGCCAGCAGTCCCCGCACAGATACGCAGCATTTT
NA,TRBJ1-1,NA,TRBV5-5,CASSLGLNTEAFF,TGTGCCAGCAGCTTGGGGCTGAACACTGAAGCTTTCTTT
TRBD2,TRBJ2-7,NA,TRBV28,CASSSPASGTYEQYF,TGTGCCAGCAGTTCGCCGGCCAGCGGGACTTACGAGCAGTACTTC
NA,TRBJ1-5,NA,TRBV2,CASVEGANQPQHF,TGTGCCAGCGTCGAAGGGGCGAATCAGCCCCAGCATTTT
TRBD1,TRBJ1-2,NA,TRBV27,CASSLLGQGAFGYTF,TGTGCCAGCAGTTTACTGGGACAGGGGGCGTTTGGCTACACCTTC
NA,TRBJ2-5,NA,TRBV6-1,CASSEFRQASKETQYF,TGTGCCAGCAGTGAATTTCGACAGGCAAGTAAAGAGACCCAGTACTTC
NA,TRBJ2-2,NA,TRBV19,CASSLWATGELFF,TGTGCCAGTAGTCTCTGGGCGACCGGGGAGCTGTTTTTT